Below, 29 T cell receptor beta chains from the same sample are listed, as sequenced in a study of OX40 agonist ivuxolimab in advanced cancers. The protocol was immunoSEQ multiplex PCR, while the TCRdb copy is restricted to in-frame clones and leaves out a portion. The data hold approximately 67,000 clones, with approximately 84% observed a single time. The specimen comprised CD4+ or CD8+ T cells sorted from blood, sampled in a trial of the OX40 agonist ivuxolimab. The receptor source for this set is an adult with an advanced solid tumor such as melanoma, head and neck, liver or kidney cancer.

The rearrangement links TRBV28 to TRBJ2-2, with TRBD2 matching 14 bases. The CDR3 is 15 amino acids. Germline V gene sequence: CDR1 MDHEN, CDR2 SYDVKM. With 6 bases clipped from V and 6 bases from J, the junction kept 3 bases outside the gene matches. CDR3 sequence: CASRPGLAGAGELFF. The CDR3 region has the DNA TGTGCCAGCAGGCCGGGACTAGCGGGAGCCGGGGAGCTGTTTTTT.

This clone was detected once. The V and J genes are TRBV28 and TRBJ2-5, with TRBD2 matching 13 bases. This CDR3 is built from 14 residues. CDR1 is MDHEN and CDR2 is SYDVKM in the germline V gene. V was clipped by 5 bases and J by 4 bases; unmatched bases: 1. For the CDR3, the DNA is TGTGCCAGCAGTCGGACTAGCGGGAGAGAGACCCAGTACTTC. It is translated as CASSRTSGRETQYF.

This chain joins TRBV11-2 and TRBJ1-3; D call uncertain. V gave up 5 bases and J gave up 8 bases, with 7 bases separating them. CDR1 is SGHAT and CDR2 is FQNNGV in the germline V gene. This CDR3 region has 11 residues. The chain's CDR3 is CASSASDTIYF. CDR3 nucleotide sequence: TGTGCCAGCAGCGCAAGCGACACCATATATTTT.

The rearrangement joins TRBV7-7 to TRBJ1-1; no clear D gene. With 4 bases removed from V and 1 base from J, the gap between germline ends came to 7 bases. The germline V gene has CDR1 SSHAT and CDR2 FNYEAQ (reference sequence). The CDR3 sequence is 13 residues long. CDR3 in amino acids: CASSYNKNTEAFF. The CDR3 DNA sequence: TGTGCCAGCAGCTATAACAAGAACACTGAAGCTTTCTTT.

The chain combines TRBV10-3 with TRBJ1-2, with unresolved D. The CDR3 sequence is 15 residues long. V lost 8 bases, J lost 0 bases, and 16 bases lay in between. The germline CDR1 and CDR2 sequences are ENHRY and SYGVKD. CDR3 in amino acids: CAISQATLANYGYTF. CDR3 nucleotides: TGTGCCATCTCGCAGGCGACGTTAGCTAACTATGGCTACACCTTC.

The chain carries TRBV18 and TRBJ2-7, with unresolved D. This CDR3 spans 16 amino acids. V was clipped by 0 bases and J by 0 bases, with 12 bases between them. Germline assignment: CDR1 KGHSH and CDR2 LQKENI. The CDR3 region has the DNA TGTGCCAGCTCACCACCAGACCGCTCGAGCTCCTACGAGCAGTACTTC. Translation: CASSPPDRSSSYEQYF.

The chain uses TRBV6-4 and TRBJ1-1; tentative D call: TRBD1 (6 bases). The V end was cut by 0 bases, the J end by 3 bases, with 8 bases between. Looked up from germline, CDR1 is MRHNA and CDR2 is SNTAGT. The CDR3 length is 14 residues. CDR3 in amino acids: CASSDSPGDTEAFF. For the CDR3, the DNA is TGTGCCAGCAGTGACTCACCAGGGGACACTGAAGCTTTCTTT.

The chain is built from TRBV10-3 and TRBJ2-3; TRBD2 matches 7 bases. The junction had 13 bases not matched to a gene; V was cut back by 8 bases and J by 5 bases. The length of the CDR3 is 15 residues. Germline CDR1 is ENHRY and CDR2 is SYGVKD. CDR3 bases: TGTGCCATCGGGAGGGACGGCGGGTTGGGAGATACGCAGTATTTT. Protein: CAIGRDGGLGDTQYF.

V and J are TRBV6-5 and TRBJ1-1, with D possibly being TRBD1 (5 bases). Trimming shortened V by 5 bases and J by 4 bases, and 14 bases separated the two germline ends. Per the germline V gene, CDR1 is MNHEY and CDR2 is SVGAGI. The CDR3 is 14 residues long. CDR3 nucleotide sequence: TGTGCCAGCAGTACTGGACAAGTGAGCACTGAAGCTTTCTTT. It yields the protein CASSTGQVSTEAFF.

The chain couples TRBV5-3 to TRBJ2-7; 8 positions agree with TRBD1. TRBV5-3 is treated as an ORF (open reading frame) with a function not yet certain. This CDR3 has 16 residues. V lost 2 bases to trimming and J lost 5 bases; unmatched junction nucleotides: 12. CDR3 sequence reads: CARSFSPGGAPNEQYF. The CDR3 bases are TGTGCCAGAAGCTTCAGTCCAGGGGGCGCCCCCAACGAGCAGTACTTC.

V and J are TRBV4-1 and TRBJ2-7; no firm D call. The germline gives CDR1 MGHRA, CDR2 YSYEKL. Deletions cut 0 bases from V and 3 bases from J, with 12 bases between. The CDR3 runs 15 residues. The CDR3 sequence: CASSQDDRNGYEQYF. As DNA, the CDR3 is TGCGCCAGCAGCCAAGATGACCGGAACGGCTACGAGCAGTACTTC.

The chain links TRBV19 to TRBJ1-1; D is uncertain. Germline V gene data show CDR1 as LNHDA and CDR2 as SQIVND (reference sequence). The CDR3 spans 14 residues. Trimming removed 5 bases from V and 1 base from J, with 11 bases in between. In nucleotides, the CDR3 is TGTGCCAGTAGTCAAAGTTGGGCGAACACTGAAGCTTTCTTT. It specifies CASSQSWANTEAFF.

The chain combines TRBV19 with TRBJ2-7; TRBD1 or TRBD2 may be the D gene (5 bases each). The CDR3 spans 14 residues. Germline CDR1 and CDR2: LNHDA and SQIVND (reference sequence). The V end lost 5 bases, the J end lost 0 bases, and 11 bases lay between the germline ends. The CDR3 loop is CASSHRDHSYEQYF. The CDR3 nucleotides read TGTGCCAGTAGTCACCGGGACCACTCCTACGAGCAGTACTTC.

The CDR3 DNA reads as TGTGCCAGCAGCTTACATACGGAGGCAGATACGCAGTATTTT. It translates to CASSLHTEADTQYF. The rearrangement links TRBV7-2 to TRBJ2-3, with D maybe TRBD2 (5 bases). Trimming removed 2 bases from V and 4 bases from J, with 10 bases in between. Germline loops: CDR1 SGHTA, CDR2 FQGNSA. This CDR3 has 14 residues.

The V call is TRBV2, the J call TRBJ1-1, with D perhaps TRBD1 (6 bases). Germline V CDR1 and CDR2: SNHLY, FYNNEI. The CDR3 runs to 16 residues. V was shortened by 1 base and J by 6 bases, with 18 bases between the two germline ends. This chain's CDR3 is CASSEGSQGWGSEAFF. In nucleotides, the CDR3 is TGTGCCAGCAGTGAAGGGTCGCAGGGGTGGGGGTCTGAAGCTTTCTTT.

V and J are TRBV5-8 and TRBJ1-2, with no clear D. The germline V gene encodes CDR1 SGHTS and CDR2 YDEGEE. This CDR3 region has 14 residues. The V gene lost 4 bases and the J gene lost 6 bases, with 16 bases spanning the gap. CDR3 residues: CASSLELLGNGYTF. CDR3 in DNA: TGTGCCAGCAGCCTCGAGCTTTTGGGTAATGGCTACACCTTC.

The rearrangement joins TRBV19 to TRBJ2-7; no definite D call. The CDR3 is 13 amino acids. Germline-derived CDR1 and CDR2 are LNHDA and SQIVND (reference sequence). V lost 5 bases to trimming and J lost 2 bases, with 10 bases between them. The CDR3 protein is CASSLGRTYEQYF. The CDR3 coding sequence is TGTGCCAGTAGTCTGGGCAGGACCTACGAGCAGTACTTC.

V and J are TRBV7-9 and TRBJ1-1; D is ambiguous. The germline gives CDR1 SEHNR, CDR2 FQNEAQ (reference sequence). With 7 bases removed from V and 1 base from J, the gap between germline ends came to 10 bases. The CDR3 totals 13 residues. CDR3 sequence: CASTIQQNTEAFF. In DNA form, the CDR3 reads TGTGCCAGCACCATACAGCAGAACACTGAAGCTTTCTTT.

The rearrangement uses TRBV10-3 and TRBJ1-5, with no clear D. Germline CDR1 and CDR2: ENHRY and SYGVKD. The length of the CDR3 is 13 residues. Trimming left V 3 bases short and J 9 bases short, with 12 bases between. CDR3 DNA: TGTGCCATCAGTGATAGCGTGATTCGGCCCCAGCATTTT. Translation gives CAISDSVIRPQHF.

This clone was detected once. At the DNA level, this CDR3 is encoded by other sequences in the same sample as well. This chain connects TRBV5-1 to TRBJ2-5; 7 bases match TRBD1. With 4 bases clipped from V and 4 bases from J, the junction kept 7 bases outside the gene matches. This CDR3 comprises 14 residues. Per the germline V gene, CDR1 is SGHRS and CDR2 is YFSETQ. The CDR3: CASSPQGDGETQYF. DNA for the CDR3: TGCGCCAGCAGCCCCCAGGGGGATGGAGAGACCCAGTACTTC.

CDR3 in DNA: TGCGCCAGCAACCTGACACCGCAAGAGACCCAGTACTTC. Amino acid sequence: CASNLTPQETQYF. The V call is TRBV5-1, the J call TRBJ2-5; D gene uncertain. CDR1 is SGHRS and CDR2 is YFSETQ in the germline V gene. CDR3 length equals 13 residues. V lost 6 bases to trimming and J lost 2 bases, with 11 bases between them.

The chain employs TRBV9 and TRBJ2-1; the match to TRBD2 covers 11 bases. CDR1 and CDR2 (germline): SGDLS, YYNGEE. The CDR3 is 15 residues long. V shed 2 bases and J 6 bases; nucleotides not matched to a gene: 4. In DNA form, the CDR3 reads TGTGCCAGCAGCGTTAGCGGGAGGGATGGCAATGAGCAGTTCTTC. Translated, it gives CASSVSGRDGNEQFF.

The rearrangement links TRBV7-3 to TRBJ1-6; D might be TRBD1 (6 bases). This CDR3 has 15 amino acids. V lost 0 bases, J lost 9 bases, and 12 bases lay in between. Germline assignment: CDR1 SGHTA and CDR2 FQGTGA. CDR3 nucleotide sequence: TGTGCCAGCAGCTTAACGGGGCAGGGGATTTCACCCCTCCACTTT. Protein: CASSLTGQGISPLHF.

The chain carries TRBV7-9 and TRBJ2-3, with TRBD1 as a possible D gene (5 bases). Trimming shortened V by 5 bases and J by 5 bases, and 8 bases separated the two germline ends. This CDR3 is 12 amino acids long. Germline V gene lookup returns CDR1 SEHNR and CDR2 FQNEAQ (reference sequence). In DNA, the CDR3 is TGTGCCAGCAGCACTCAGGGAGATACGCAGTATTTT. It yields the protein CASSTQGDTQYF.

The chain combines TRBV10-3 with TRBJ2-2; possibly TRBD2 for D (5 bases). The CDR3 is 16 amino acids. CDR1 is ENHRY, CDR2 SYGVKD, per germline. The V and J ends lost 5 bases and 3 bases respectively, with 16 bases between them. The CDR3 sequence is CAISRTSTRDTGELFF. Here the CDR3 DNA reads TGTGCCATCAGTCGGACCTCAACGAGGGACACCGGGGAGCTGTTTTTT.

The gene calls are TRBV28 and TRBJ1-5; D is undetermined. The CDR3 is made up of 18 amino acids. Per the germline V gene, CDR1 is MDHEN and CDR2 is SYDVKM. V was pared by 3 bases and J by 0 bases, with 18 bases between. The CDR3 here is CASSFSGPGRDSNQPQHF. CDR3 nucleotide sequence: TGTGCCAGCAGTTTCTCGGGCCCCGGAAGAGATAGCAATCAGCCCCAGCATTTT. The variable domain in full, with the rest retrieved from reference TRBV28 and TRBJ1-5, is DVKVTQSSRYLVKRTGEKVFLECVQDMDHENMFWYRQDPGLGLRLIYFSYDVKMKEKGDIPEGYSVSREKKERFSLILESASTNQTSMYLCASSFSGPGRDSNQPQHFGDGTRLSIL.

This rearrangement joins TRBV11-3 to TRBJ2-5; 7 bases match TRBD2. The V gene's germline CDR1 is SGHNT and CDR2 YENEEA. V shed 4 bases and J 3 bases; nucleotides not matched to a gene: 5. CDR3 length: 14 residues. This CDR3 reads CASSSRLAKETQYF. The CDR3 DNA reads TGTGCCAGCAGCTCCCGACTAGCTAAAGAGACCCAGTACTTC. Variable domain in full (rest from reference TRBV11-3 and TRBJ2-5): EAGVVQSPRYKIIEKKQPVAFWCNPISGHNTLYWYLQNLGQGPELLIRYENEEAVDDSQLPKDRFSAERLKGVDSTLKIQPAELGDSAVYLCASSSRLAKETQYFGPGTRLLVL.

The gene calls are TRBV5-5 and TRBJ1-4; TRBD1 might be the D (5 bases). From germline, CDR1 is SGHKS and CDR2 YYEKEE (reference sequence). The CDR3 runs 14 residues. V gave up 4 bases and J gave up 8 bases, with 15 bases separating them. The CDR3 region has the DNA TGTGCCAGCAGCCGGGACCGGTCGGTAGAAAAACTGTTTTTT. It is translated as CASSRDRSVEKLFF. Variable domain in full (rest from reference TRBV5-5 and TRBJ1-4): DAGVTQSPTHLIKTRGQQVTLRCSPISGHKSVSWYQQVLGQGPQFIFQYYEKEERGRGNFPDRFSARQFPNYSSELNVNALLLGDSALYLCASSRDRSVEKLFFGSGTQLSVL.

The CDR3 reads CASSDGTISGNTIYF. The CDR3 region has the DNA TGCGCCAGCAGTGATGGCACTATCTCTGGAAACACCATATATTTT. The V and J genes are TRBV10-1 and TRBJ1-3; D is unclear. This CDR3 contains 15 residues. The V gene's germline CDR1 is WNHNN and CDR2 SYGVQD (reference sequence). The germline V and J ends were trimmed by 3 bases and 0 bases, with 9 bases remaining between them.